What follows are 6 T cell receptor beta chains derived from one specimen sequenced in a study of post-analysis software for immune sequencing data. General study points: Roughly five TRBV segments appeared more often in patients than in controls, and TRBV5-6, TRBV5-1 and TRBV20-1 were among these.

Their cognate antigens are unknown. cDNA libraries for TCR beta contained unique molecular identifiers. One entry per CDR3 protein results from TCRdb running MiXCR on the PCR reads. The sample lists under 650,000 distinct CDR3 sequences, around 44% occurring once. Sequencing was performed on blood. Receptor source: a girl between 5 and 17 years old with multiple sclerosis.

This chain joins TRBV5-1 and TRBJ2-1; D might be TRBD2 (6 bases). The CDR3 totals 16 residues. V lost 0 bases, J lost 3 bases, and 13 bases lay in between. The germline V gene has CDR1 SGHRS and CDR2 YFSETQ. This CDR3 is CASSLGLGGNYNEQFF. The DNA of the CDR3 is TGCGCCAGCAGCTTGGGCCTGGGGGGTAACTACAATGAGCAGTTCTTC.

The V call is TRBV5-6, the J call TRBJ1-1; D not certain. The germline V and J ends were trimmed by 3 bases and 4 bases, with 19 bases remaining between them. This CDR3 has 16 amino acids. Germline CDR1 reads SGHDT; CDR2 reads YYEEEE. CDR3 bases: TGTGCCAGCAGCTCCGAACCCGGAGGGTGGGGCACTGAAGCTTTCTTT. It translates to CASSSEPGGWGTEAFF.

The chain has TRBV28 and TRBJ2-7; D unresolved. V was shortened by 5 bases and J by 4 bases, with 12 bases between the two germline ends. From germline, CDR1 is MDHEN and CDR2 SYDVKM. CDR3 size: 13 residues. In nucleotides, the CDR3 is TGTGCCAGCAGTGATACTGACGGGTACGAGCAGTACTTC. Translated: CASSDTDGYEQYF.

The rearrangement links TRBV12-3 or TRBV12-4 to TRBJ1-1; D is unclear. The length of the CDR3 is 17 residues. Trimming removed 1 base from V and 1 base from J, with 16 bases in between. The CDR3 sequence is CASSLGPDGRRNTEAFF. The CDR3 DNA reads as TGTGCCAGCAGTTTAGGTCCAGATGGGAGAAGGAACACTGAAGCTTTCTTT.

The rearrangement uses TRBV5-1 and TRBJ2-3; possible D gene TRBD1, 6 bases. The germline gives CDR1 SGHRS, CDR2 YFSETQ. CDR3 length: 14 amino acids. Trimming cost V 1 base and J 2 bases, with 8 bases left between them. CDR3 residues: CASSLRTDTDTQYF. As DNA, the CDR3 is TGCGCCAGCAGCTTGCGGACAGACACAGATACGCAGTATTTT.

The chain is built from TRBV12-3 or TRBV12-4 and TRBJ2-1; TRBD2 is a possible D gene (6 bases). The CDR3 has 16 amino acids. V gave up 4 bases and J gave up 7 bases, with 20 bases separating them. CDR3 coding DNA: TGTGCCAGCAGTTCTGGGGCCTTACTAGCAGGGAATGAGCAGTTCTTC. It specifies CASSSGALLAGNEQFF.